Shown below are 27 T cell receptor beta chains from a single sample sequenced in a study of T cell clonality in common variable immunodeficiency. Assay: immunoSEQ multiplex PCR; the TCRdb copy retains only in-frame clones and omits some. This sample carries about 52,000 clones, none of them present only once. The sample was peripheral blood mononuclear cells. These receptors all come from a person between 18 and 75 years old in good health.

This clone appeared many times. The read ends 3 residues early relative to the CDR3; the germline J gene fills the gap. The rearrangement uses TRBV7-9 and TRBJ1-1; D perhaps matches TRBD1 (6 bases). V was cut by 4 bases and J by 1 base, with 7 bases left in between. The CDR3 consists of 13 residues. Germline V CDR1 and CDR2: SEHNR, FQNEAQ (reference sequence). The CDR3 is CASSSTGNTEAFF. The sequenced CDR3 bases are TGTGCCAGCAGCTCGACAGGGAACACTGAA.

With respect to this clone: The missing CDR3 end, 3 residues past where the read stops, is filled in from the germline J gene. V usage is TRBV7-9 and J usage is TRBJ2-3; no clear D. Germline lookup yields CDR1 SEHNR and CDR2 FQNEAQ (reference sequence). This CDR3 region has 13 residues. CDR3 DNA (partial): TGTGCCAGCAGCCCATCAGGCCAAGAGACG. Translated, it gives CASSPSGQET. The whole CDR3 sequence reads CASSPSGQETQYF.

This clone was found a few times. An end of the junction differs from the germline gene, which may be a read error. With the read ending 3 residues before the CDR3 end, the germline J gene is used to fill in that end. The identical CDR3 is also encoded by other nucleotide sequences in the sample. The chain is built from TRBV5-6 and TRBJ1-3; 7 bases align to TRBD1. The germline gives CDR1 SGHDT, CDR2 YYEEEE. This CDR3 is 15 amino acids long. The part of the CDR3 DNA that was read is TGTGCCAGCAGCTTAACAGGGGACGTTGGAAACACA. It is translated as CASSLTGDVGNT. The entire CDR3 sequence reads CASSLTGDVGNTIYF.

Many counts were recorded for this clone. Coverage ceases 3 residues before the CDR3 finishes, and the germline J gene fills in the end. The gene calls are TRBV2 and TRBJ2-1, with TRBD1 matching 8 bases. Germline CDR1 SNHLY, CDR2 FYNNEI. The CDR3 length is 14 residues. V shed 8 bases, J shed 7 bases, and the junction held 10 bases outside the gene matches. The DNA read from the CDR3 is TGTGCCAGCTACGCTGGACAGGGTGGTAATGAG. It encodes CASYAGQGGNE. The whole CDR3 protein reads CASYAGQGGNEQFF.

This clone was counted many times. The read falls 3 residues short of the CDR3 end, and the missing part is taken from the germline J gene. The chain uses TRBV29-1 and TRBJ2-1; maybe TRBD2 (6 bases). From germline, CDR1 is SQVTM and CDR2 ANQGSEA. The CDR3 is 16 amino acids. V lost 6 bases and J lost 0, with 18 bases in between. The chain's CDR3 is CSVRDFGANSYNEQFF. The DNA read from the CDR3 is TGCAGCGTGCGGGACTTTGGAGCTAACTCCTACAATGAG.

At least ten counts were recorded for this clone. The read gets to within 3 residues of the CDR3 end, and the germline J gene fills in the rest. The genes are TRBV7-3 and TRBJ2-2, with TRBD2 matching over 7 bases. The V gene end was trimmed by 3 bases and the J gene end by 5 bases; junction bases not matched to a gene: 6. The CDR3 loop spans 15 amino acids. Germline values: CDR1 SGHTA, CDR2 FQGTGA. CDR3: CASSLYSGQTGELFF. The CDR3 bases that were read are TGTGCCAGCAGCTTGTATAGCGGGCAGACCGGGGAG.

Incomplete CDR3 DNA: TGTGCCACAGGTTTTGAGCCC. Protein product: CATGFEP. The CDR3 in full is CATGFEPQHF. This chain connects TRBV19 to TRBJ1-5; no definite D call. The DNA ends 3 residues before the CDR3 does, and the rest of the CDR3 is filled in from the germline J gene. With 10 bases removed from V and 8 bases from J, the gap between germline ends came to 9 bases. The V gene's germline CDR1 is LNHDA and CDR2 SQIVND (reference sequence). The CDR3 is 10 amino acids.

This clone was found many times. Read coverage stops 3 residues before the CDR3 terminus; the germline J gene supplies the remainder. V gene TRBV19 combines with J gene TRBJ2-7; 9 bases line up with TRBD1. CDR3 length equals 14 residues. Germline CDR1 and CDR2: LNHDA and SQIVND (reference sequence). After removal of 3 bases from V and 6 bases from J, the junction contained 6 bases not matched to a gene. The CDR3 reads CASSILTGGSEQYF. The covered CDR3 bases are TGTGCCAGTAGTATTCTGACAGGGGGGTCCGAG.

At least ten counts were recorded for this clone. The part of the CDR3 DNA that was read is TGTGCCAGCACCCCAGACAGGGCCTTCTATGGC. Encoded protein: CASTPDRAFYG. The full CDR3 protein is CASTPDRAFYGYTF. J is TRBJ1-2 and V is TRBV7-2, with 7 nucleotides matching TRBD1. The DNA ends 3 residues before the CDR3 does, and the rest of the CDR3 is filled in from the germline J gene. V was clipped by 7 bases and J by 4 bases; unmatched bases: 9. CDR1 SGHTA and CDR2 FQGNSA come from the germline V gene. The CDR3 has 14 amino acids.

There are many counts of this clone. The CDR3 end falls 3 residues outside the read, so it is completed with the germline J gene. The chain employs TRBV30 and TRBJ1-2; D gene uncertain. CDR3 length: 12 residues. The germline gives CDR1 GTSNPN, CDR2 SVGIG (reference sequence). The CDR3 is CAWSVLRAGYTF. CDR3 DNA (partial): TGTGCCTGGAGCGTGTTGAGGGCAGGC.

This clone was observed a handful of times. The CDR3 end is not reached by the read, which stops 3 residues before it; the germline J gene fills it in. The gene calls are TRBV19 and TRBJ2-7; the match to TRBD1 covers 7 bases. This CDR3 region has 12 residues. Germline V gives CDR1 LNHDA, CDR2 SQIVND (reference sequence). Trimming took 9 bases from V and 3 from J; bases not matched to a gene: 5. The CDR3 bases that were read are TGTGCCAGCGCCCGGGACAGCTACGAG. Translating gives CASARDSYE. The whole CDR3 is CASARDSYEQYF. The variable domain in full, with the rest retrieved from reference TRBV19 and TRBJ2-7, is DGGITQSPKYLFRKEGQNVTLSCEQNLNHDAMYWYRQDPGQGLRLIYYSQIVNDFQKGDIAEGYSVSREKKESFPLTVTSAQKNPTAFYLCASARDSYEQYFGPGTRLTVT.

This clone has at least ten counts. The chain's CDR3 is CASSERQGGNEQFF. The sequenced part of the CDR3 DNA is TGTGCCAGCAGTGAAAGACAGGGTGGCAATGAG. V is TRBV2 and J is TRBJ2-1, with 7 bases matching TRBD1. From the germline J gene comes the end of the CDR3, since the read stops 3 residues before it. Per germline, CDR1 SNHLY and CDR2 FYNNEI. The CDR3 contains 14 residues. V shed 2 bases and J 6 bases; nucleotides not matched to a gene: 4.

This clone was recorded at least ten times. At one of its ends the junction is not consistent with the germline gene, which may arise from a read error. The read terminates 3 residues ahead of where the CDR3 ends, so the germline J gene completes it. V gene TRBV20-1 combines with J gene TRBJ1-4; possible D gene TRBD1, 6 bases. The CDR3 has 14 amino acids. The germline V gene encodes CDR1 DFQATT and CDR2 SNEGSKA (reference sequence). The CDR3 spells CSAREGQPNEKLFF. Incomplete CDR3 DNA: TGCAGTGCAAGAGAAGGACAGCCTAATGAAAAA.

At least ten counts were recorded for this clone. The CDR3 bases that were read are TGTGCCAGTAGTGTTACGTTGTTCTTCGGGGAGACC. Its protein is CASSVTLFFGET. The whole CDR3 is CASSVTLFFGETQYF. The V and J genes are TRBV19 and TRBJ2-5; no definite D call. The read falls 3 residues short of the CDR3 end, and the missing part is taken from the germline J gene. Germline CDR1 is LNHDA and CDR2 is SQIVND (reference sequence). V lost 5 bases and J 5 bases, leaving 18 bases between the germline ends. There are 15 residues in the CDR3.

This clone was observed at least ten times. The CDR3 spells CAISVSGDRDYEQYF. The covered CDR3 bases are TGTGCCATCAGTGTTTCAGGGGACAGGGACTACGAG. This rearrangement joins TRBV10-3 to TRBJ2-7; 9 bases map to TRBD1. From the germline J gene comes the end of the CDR3, since the read stops 3 residues before it. V lost 4 bases, J lost 3 bases, and 7 bases stayed unmatched. Germline CDR1 and CDR2: ENHRY and SYGVKD. The CDR3 length is 15 residues.

The table lists this clone with many counts. The CDR3 end falls 3 residues outside the read, so it is completed with the germline J gene. This chain uses TRBV19 with TRBJ2-2; the D gene is possibly TRBD2 (5 bases). CDR1 and CDR2 (germline): LNHDA, SQIVND (reference sequence). Trimming left V 7 bases short and J 8 bases short, with 17 bases between. CDR3 length: 14 amino acids. The CDR3 bases that were read are TGTGCCAGTATATTTTACGCGGAGGCGGGGGAG. Translating gives CASIFYAEAGE. The entire CDR3 protein is CASIFYAEAGELFF. Together with reference TRBV19 and TRBJ2-2, the CDR3 gives the full variable domain: DGGITQSPKYLFRKEGQNVTLSCEQNLNHDAMYWYRQDPGQGLRLIYYSQIVNDFQKGDIAEGYSVSREKKESFPLTVTSAQKNPTAFYLCASIFYAEAGELFFGEGSRLTVL.

At least ten counts were recorded for this clone. From the germline J gene comes the end of the CDR3, since the read stops 3 residues before it. This chain joins TRBV5-1 and TRBJ1-5; no definite D call. CDR1 and CDR2 (germline): SGHRS, YFSETQ. CDR3 length: 13 residues. V lost 4 bases and J 0 bases, leaving 5 bases between the germline ends. CDR3 loop: CASSLDSNQPQHF. The covered CDR3 bases are TGCGCCAGCAGCCTAGATAGCAATCAGCCC.

About this clone: The read stops 3 residues short of the end of the CDR3; the missing end is completed from the germline J gene. The J gene is TRBJ1-5, the V gene TRBV2; D call uncertain. V was cut by 8 bases and J by 4 bases, with 9 bases left in between. The CDR3 runs to 12 residues. The V gene's germline CDR1 is SNHLY and CDR2 FYNNEI. CDR3 DNA (partial): TGTGCCAGCGGGCCACAGAATCAGCCC. Translating gives CASGPQNQP. The entire CDR3 reads CASGPQNQPQHF. The complete variable domain, with remaining parts taken from reference TRBV2 and TRBJ1-5, reads EPEVTQTPSHQVTQMGQEVILRCVPISNHLYFYWYRQILGQKVEFLVSFYNNEISEKSEIFDDQFSVERPDGSNFTLKIRSTKLEDSAMYFCASGPQNQPQHFGDGTRLSIL.

This clone was observed at least ten times. The read falls 3 residues short of the CDR3 end, and the missing part is taken from the germline J gene. This chain connects TRBV7-2 to TRBJ2-3; no clear D. Germline V lookup: CDR1 SGHTA, CDR2 FQGNSA. The ends were cut back, 2 bases at V and 5 bases at J, with 8 bases in the middle. The CDR3 is 13 amino acids. CDR3 DNA, as far as it was read: TGTGCCAGCAGCTTATTGCGTGGAGATACG. This translates into CASSLLRGDT. The CDR3 reads in full as CASSLLRGDTQYF.

As to this clone: The read gets to within 3 residues of the CDR3 end, and the germline J gene fills in the rest. V usage is TRBV7-9 and J usage is TRBJ2-2; D is perhaps TRBD1 (5 bases). Germline V lookup: CDR1 SEHNR, CDR2 FQNEAQ (reference sequence). The CDR3 contains 15 residues. CDR3 DNA, as far as it was read: TGTGCCAGCAGCTTAGGTTCTGGCAGGGCTGAAAAG. Translation gives CASSLGSGRAEK. In full, the CDR3 reads CASSLGSGRAEKLFF. Combining the CDR3 with reference TRBV7-9 and TRBJ2-2 gives the whole variable domain DTGVSQNPRHKITKRGQNVTFRCDPISEHNRLYWYRQTLGQGPEFLTYFQNEAQLEKSRLLSDRFSAERPKGSFSTLEIQRTEQGDSAMYLCASSLGSGRAEKLFFGEGSRLTVL.

This clone has at least ten counts. The read is 3 residues too short to cover the CDR3 end, so that end is filled in from the germline J gene. The J gene is TRBJ2-7, the V gene TRBV5-5; the D gene is possibly TRBD2 (6 bases). Trimming took 1 base from V and 4 from J, leaving 12 bases between them. CDR1 SGHKS and CDR2 YYEKEE come from the germline V gene (reference sequence). CDR3 length equals 14 residues. The chain's CDR3 is CASSLQGLAYEQYF. The covered CDR3 bases are TGTGCCAGCAGCTTGCAGGGACTCGCTTACGAG.

This clone was counted many times. With the read ending 3 residues before the CDR3 end, the germline J gene is used to fill in that end. The chain joins TRBV20-1 to TRBJ2-7; TRBD1 agrees at 8 bases. J lost 0 bases, V lost 2 bases, and 3 bases had no gene match. The CDR3 is 14 amino acids. Germline V gene sequence: CDR1 DFQATT, CDR2 SNEGSKA (reference sequence). The CDR3 reads CSARPDRGSYEQYF. Partial CDR3 DNA: TGCAGTGCTAGACCCGACAGGGGCTCCTACGAG.

In its sample, this clone was seen a few times. From the germline J gene comes the end of the CDR3, since the read stops 3 residues before it. This rearrangement joins TRBV10-3 to TRBJ2-5, with 7 bases aligning to TRBD2. The CDR3 extends over 15 amino acids. Trimming at V came to 0 bases and at J to 5 bases, leaving 6 bases not matched to a gene. CDR1 ENHRY and CDR2 SYGVKD come from the germline V gene. CDR3 DNA (partial): TGTGCCATCAGTGAGTCGAGGGGAGGGTCCGAGACC. It codes for CAISESRGGSET. The entire CDR3 protein is CAISESRGGSETQYF.

This clone was counted at least ten times. The read is 3 residues too short to cover the CDR3 end, so that end is filled in from the germline J gene. The genes are TRBV7-9 and TRBJ1-1, with D possibly matching TRBD1 (6 bases). CDR3 size: 13 residues. Germline V gives CDR1 SEHNR, CDR2 FQNEAQ (reference sequence). The CDR3 bases that were read are TGTGCCAGCAGATCTCAGGGAGGGGGTCGA. Translated: CASRSQGGGR. The complete CDR3 protein is CASRSQGGGRAFF.

This clone was seen repeatedly, ten times or more. Sequencing ends 3 residues short of the CDR3 end; the germline J gene provides the rest. The rearrangement joins TRBV6-4 to TRBJ2-3; 7 bases line up with TRBD2. The CDR3 loop spans 15 amino acids. Germline V lookup: CDR1 MRHNA, CDR2 SNTAGT. The J segment lost 2 bases and the V segment lost 3 bases, leaving 5 bases of the junction unmatched. The sequenced CDR3 bases are TGTGCCAGCAGTGAAAGGACTAGAGACACAGATACG. This sequence encodes CASSERTRDTDT. The full CDR3 sequence reads CASSERTRDTDTQYF.

This clone was counted only a few times. The read is 3 residues too short to cover the CDR3 end, so that end is filled in from the germline J gene. The chain recombines TRBV19 with TRBJ1-1; D may be TRBD1 (6 bases). CDR1 LNHDA and CDR2 SQIVND come from the germline V gene (reference sequence). The CDR3 length is 14 residues. The V end lost 8 bases, the J end lost 1 base, and 14 bases lay between the germline ends. The CDR3 bases that were read are TGTGCCAGTGGAGGGGGGGGAGAGAACACTGAA. It encodes CASGGGGENTE. The entire CDR3 sequence reads CASGGGGENTEAFF.

This clone was found many times. Sequencing ends 3 residues short of the CDR3 end; the germline J gene provides the rest. The V gene is TRBV5-1, the J gene TRBJ1-2; D uncertain. The CDR3 sequence is 15 residues long. Germline CDR1 SGHRS, CDR2 YFSETQ. The CDR3 protein is CASSPIRAHRGGYTF. The sequenced part of the CDR3 DNA is TGCGCCAGCAGCCCCATAAGGGCCCACCGGGGAGGC.